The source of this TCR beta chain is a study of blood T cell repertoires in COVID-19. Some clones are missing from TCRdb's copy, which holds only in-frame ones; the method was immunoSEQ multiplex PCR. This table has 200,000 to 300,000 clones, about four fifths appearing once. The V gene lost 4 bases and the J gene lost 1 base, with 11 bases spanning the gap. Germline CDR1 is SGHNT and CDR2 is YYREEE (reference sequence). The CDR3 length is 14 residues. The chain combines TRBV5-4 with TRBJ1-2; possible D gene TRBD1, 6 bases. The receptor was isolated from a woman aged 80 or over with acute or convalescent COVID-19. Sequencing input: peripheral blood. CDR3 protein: CASSPRQVNYGYTF. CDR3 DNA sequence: TGTGCCAGCAGCCCGAGACAGGTTAACTATGGCTACACCTTC.